One and the same sample provided the 13 T cell receptor beta chains below, sequenced in a study of T-cell memory formation after mild COVID-19 (dated by TCRdb to the early 2020s). Library preparation employed 5' RACE. The reads were generated on an Illumina NovaSeq 6000. The public sequencing data were trimmed at Q25 with fastp and processed into clonotypes with MiXCR by TCRdb, which kept only in-frame beta chains. Each CDR3 protein appears once, grouped with its most common genes and DNA. The sample table contains about 170,000 distinct CDR3 sequences; only one count was recorded for over 10% of them. In total, the top ten clones hold roughly 3.4% of the sample. What was sequenced was PBMCs or a T cell subset sorted from them (not recorded which). Receptors originate from a man aged 18 to 35 who had mild COVID-19 (a few samples of this study predate the infection). The sample titles of this study are shuffled in the database, so cell type and time point are left out; the donor was told from shared clones.

Many counts were recorded for this clonotype. The V call is TRBV6-5, the J call TRBJ1-4, with D unclear. The CDR3 has 14 amino acids. Germline CDR1 and CDR2: MNHEY and SVGAGI. Trimming shortened V by 0 bases and J by 5 bases, and 7 bases separated the two germline ends. The CDR3 is CASSYSYRNEKLFF. DNA for the CDR3: TGTGCCAGCAGTTACTCGTATAGGAATGAAAAACTGTTTTTT.

The table lists this clonotype with a few counts. The chain recombines TRBV9 with TRBJ1-1, with D unclear. CDR3 length equals 13 residues. Germline V gene lookup returns CDR1 SGDLS and CDR2 YYNGEE. V shed 4 bases and J shed 1 base, with 8 bases lying between them. The CDR3 nucleotides read TGTGCCAGCAGCAACAGCGGGAACACTGAAGCTTTCTTT. This sequence encodes CASSNSGNTEAFF.

This clonotype has just a few counts. CDR3 protein: CASILTGRTTEAFF. The CDR3 nucleotides read TGTGCCAGCATTCTGACAGGGAGGACTACTGAAGCTTTCTTT. The V call is TRBV2, the J call TRBJ1-1, with 7 bases matching TRBD1. This CDR3 contains 14 residues. V trimming: 7 bases; J trimming: 5 bases; junction bases outside the gene matches: 10. Per the germline V gene, CDR1 is SNHLY and CDR2 is FYNNEI.

J is TRBJ1-2 and V is TRBV10-3; no clear D. This CDR3 region has 14 residues. Deletions cut 2 bases from V and 4 bases from J, with 11 bases between. CDR1 is ENHRY and CDR2 is SYGVKD in the germline V gene. The DNA for the CDR3 is TGTGCCATCAGTGAGCCAGGAGAGACCTATGGCTACACCTTC. As protein: CAISEPGETYGYTF.

This chain joins TRBV7-2 and TRBJ1-2, with D tentatively TRBD1 (5 bases). The V gene lost 2 bases and the J gene lost 5 bases, with 18 bases spanning the gap. This CDR3 has 16 amino acids. Germline CDR1 SGHTA, CDR2 FQGNSA. Here the CDR3 reads CASSLSLGDLVYGYTF. In DNA form, the CDR3 reads TGTGCCAGCAGCTTAAGTCTTGGGGACCTAGTATATGGCTACACCTTC.

The chain recombines TRBV4-3 with TRBJ2-5; D gene uncertain. The CDR3 extends over 14 amino acids. CDR1 is LGHNA, CDR2 YSLEER, per germline. Trimming removed 6 bases from V and 9 bases from J, with 20 bases in between. The CDR3 loop is CASRPDPRPEPQYF. The CDR3 nucleotides are TGCGCCAGCAGACCGGACCCGAGACCCGAACCCCAGTACTTC.

The chain links TRBV7-2 to TRBJ2-5; unclear D gene. Trimming took off 5 bases at V and 2 bases at J, with 12 bases between the two ends. The CDR3 loop spans 14 amino acids. Per the germline V gene, CDR1 is SGHTA and CDR2 is FQGNSA. CDR3 in DNA: TGTGCCAGCAGCCTCATAGCCCTACAAGAGACCCAGTACTTC. Translating it yields CASSLIALQETQYF.

The V gene is TRBV7-2, the J gene TRBJ2-5; TRBD2 might be the D (5 bases). Between the trimmed V and J ends, which lost 3 bases and 0 bases, there was a span of 20 bases. The CDR3 totals 18 residues. Germline CDR1 and CDR2: SGHTA and FQGNSA. CDR3 in DNA: TGTGCCAGCAGCTTGGTCCCGGCGGGCCGCCCGTACCAAGAGACCCAGTACTTC. It specifies CASSLVPAGRPYQETQYF.

The chain carries TRBV7-2 and TRBJ1-6; no firm D call. Germline CDR1 reads SGHTA; CDR2 reads FQGNSA. The CDR3 has 13 amino acids. V shed 3 bases and J shed 9 bases, with 9 bases lying between them. CDR3 sequence reads: CASSFVTVSPLHF. In DNA form, the CDR3 reads TGTGCCAGCAGCTTCGTCACCGTTTCACCCCTCCACTTT.

This clonotype was recorded a few times. This chain uses TRBV12-3 or TRBV12-4 with TRBJ1-6; D ambiguous. The CDR3 covers 14 residues. V shed 5 bases and J shed 8 bases, with 13 bases lying between them. CDR3 sequence (DNA): TGTGCCAGCAGTACCGGGAGGATGGATTCACCCCTCCACTTT. This sequence encodes CASSTGRMDSPLHF.

This clonotype was observed a handful of times. The chain couples TRBV12-5 to TRBJ2-7; D remains ambiguous. The CDR3 runs to 14 residues. Germline V lookup: CDR1 LGHNT, CDR2 FRNRAP. V shed 6 bases and J shed 2 bases, with 14 bases lying between them. CDR3 coding DNA: TGTGCTAGTGGACCCCGAGGAGCGACCTACGAGCAGTACTTC. It specifies CASGPRGATYEQYF.

The chain couples TRBV24-1 to TRBJ2-1; D is perhaps TRBD1 (8 bases). CDR1 is KGHDR and CDR2 is SFDVKD in the germline V gene. The CDR3 is 15 amino acids. V lost 4 bases and J 4 bases, leaving 13 bases between the germline ends. CDR3 in amino acids: CATSEGGTGYNEQFF. CDR3 coding DNA: TGTGCCACCAGTGAGGGAGGGACAGGTTACAATGAGCAGTTCTTC.

This clonotype came up a few times. This chain uses TRBV7-9 with TRBJ1-2; D remains unclear. Deletions cut 1 base from V and 6 bases from J, with 9 bases between. The CDR3 is 13 residues long. Germline loops: CDR1 SEHNR, CDR2 FQNEAQ (reference sequence). CDR3 DNA: TGTGCCAGCAGCTTAGGCGGTTCGGATGGCTACACCTTC. Amino acids: CASSLGGSDGYTF. The full variable domain, with the rest looked up from reference TRBV7-9 and TRBJ1-2, is DTGVSQNPRHKITKRGQNVTFRCDPISEHNRLYWYRQTLGQGPEFLTYFQNEAQLEKSRLLSDRFSAERPKGSFSTLEIQRTEQGDSAMYLCASSLGGSDGYTFGSGTRLTVV.